Each of the 10 T cell receptor beta chains below was sequenced from the same sample in a study of cytomegalovirus exposure and HLA in healthy donors. The primer mix had 60 Vbeta and 13 Jbeta primers. Assay used: immunoSEQ multiplex PCR; TCRdb lists only in-frame clones, some missing. Here the sample spans about 180,000 clones, roughly 75% being singletons. Sequenced input: PBMCs. All receptors come from a woman aged 30 to 39 in good health and CMV-seronegative.

The chain is built from TRBV27 and TRBJ2-5; 8 bases match TRBD1. Germline V gene lookup returns CDR1 MNHEY and CDR2 SMNVEV (reference sequence). After removal of 2 bases from V and 2 bases from J, the junction contained 1 base not matched to a gene. This CDR3 contains 14 residues. The CDR3: CASSLNRGQETQYF. For the CDR3, the DNA is TGTGCCAGCAGTTTAAACAGGGGGCAAGAGACCCAGTACTTC.

This sequence joins TRBV7-9 and TRBJ1-2; 12 nucleotides line up with TRBD1. The V gene's germline CDR1 is SEHNR and CDR2 FQNEAQ (reference sequence). J gave up 6 bases and V 3 bases, and 5 bases lay outside the gene matches. The CDR3 is 15 residues long. CDR3 loop: CASSLAGTGGNGYTF. CDR3 nucleotide sequence: TGTGCCAGCAGCTTGGCCGGGACAGGGGGCAATGGCTACACCTTC.

By share, this clone counts as medium-sized. J is TRBJ1-1 and V is TRBV30; unclear D gene. There are 14 residues in the CDR3. Trimming shortened V by 4 bases and J by 4 bases, and 16 bases separated the two germline ends. Germline CDR1 reads GTSNPN; CDR2 reads SVGIG (reference sequence). The CDR3, as DNA: TGTGCCTGGATACGGGGTTGGGGAAGCACTGAAGCTTTCTTT. Its protein is CAWIRGWGSTEAFF. Variable domain in full (rest from reference TRBV30 and TRBJ1-1): SQTIHQWPATLVQPVGSPLSLECTVEGTSNPNLYWYRQAAGRGLQLLFYSVGIGQISSEVPQNLSASRPQDRQFILSSKKLLLSDSGFYLCAWIRGWGSTEAFFGQGTRLTVV.

V gene TRBV5-1 combines with J gene TRBJ2-3, with 8 bases aligning to TRBD1. Germline CDR1 and CDR2: SGHRS and YFSETQ. The CDR3 consists of 17 residues. Germline trimming cut 0 bases from V and 3 bases from J; bases unmatched to any gene: 9. The CDR3 protein is CASSLERQGMKTDTQYF. Here the CDR3 DNA reads TGCGCCAGCAGCTTGGAACGACAGGGGATGAAGACAGATACGCAGTATTTT.

By sample fraction, this clone is medium-sized (0.01 to 0.1%). This chain joins TRBV7-3 and TRBJ2-1; TRBD1 is a possible D gene (5 bases). This CDR3 region has 16 residues. V was trimmed by 5 bases and J by 0 bases, leaving 14 bases between them. Looked up from germline, CDR1 is SGHTA and CDR2 is FQGTGA. The CDR3 here is CASSPDSYHSYNEQFF. CDR3 in DNA: TGTGCCAGCAGCCCAGACAGTTACCACTCCTACAATGAGCAGTTCTTC. Filled out from reference TRBV7-3 and TRBJ2-1, the complete variable domain reads GAGVSQTPSNKVTEKGKYVELRCDPISGHTALYWYRQSLGQGPEFLIYFQGTGAADDSGLPNDRFFAVRPEGSVSTLKIQRTERGDSAVYLCASSPDSYHSYNEQFFGPGTRLTVL.

The gene calls are TRBV5-6 and TRBJ1-1, with TRBD1 matching 10 bases. V trimming: 1 base; J trimming: 1 base; junction bases outside the gene matches: 7. The CDR3 contains 17 residues. The V gene's germline CDR1 is SGHDT and CDR2 YYEEEE. The CDR3 DNA follows: TGTGCCAGCAGCTTGCAGACAGGGGGCCAGGGGAACACTGAAGCTTTCTTT. The encoded protein is CASSLQTGGQGNTEAFF.

The sample holds a few counts of this clone. The chain has TRBV19 and TRBJ2-3, with TRBD1 matching 9 bases. The germline CDR1 and CDR2 sequences are LNHDA and SQIVND (reference sequence). V trimming: 5 bases; J trimming: 0 bases; junction bases outside the gene matches: 3. The CDR3 covers 15 residues. The CDR3 region is CASSLQGASTDTQYF. CDR3 DNA: TGTGCCAGTAGTCTACAGGGGGCGAGCACAGATACGCAGTATTTT.

V is TRBV18 and J is TRBJ2-3, with 10 bases fitting TRBD2. Germline V gene sequence: CDR1 KGHSH, CDR2 LQKENI. V shed 0 bases and J 6 bases; nucleotides not matched to a gene: 3. The CDR3 spans 15 residues. CDR3 nucleotide sequence: TGTGCCAGCTCACCACCGTCTAGCGGGGGTGATACGCAGTATTTT. Amino acids: CASSPPSSGGDTQYF.

This clone turned up a few times. CDR3 protein: CRIDRGNEAFF. The CDR3 DNA follows: TGCAGGATTGACAGGGGAAATGAAGCTTTCTTT. The genes are TRBV29-1 and TRBJ1-1; 8 nucleotides line up with TRBD1. CDR1 is SQVTM and CDR2 is ANQGSEA in the germline V gene. This CDR3 spans 11 amino acids.

The rearrangement links TRBV29-1 to TRBJ1-3; TRBD1 is a possible D gene (6 bases). V gave up 4 bases and J gave up 2 bases, with 12 bases separating them. The CDR3 sequence is 14 residues long. CDR1 is SQVTM and CDR2 is ANQGSEA in the germline V gene. The CDR3 spells CSVGAGGAGNTIYF. The CDR3, as DNA: TGCAGCGTTGGGGCGGGGGGCGCTGGAAACACCATATATTTT.